These T cell receptor beta chains were read from a single sample in a study of T cell responses to AZD1222 COVID-19 vaccine. Sequencing used immunoSEQ multiplex PCR; TCRdb keeps in-frame clones, though not all of them. The profile shows some 150,000 clones, 89% of them singletons. The input for sequencing was peripheral blood, taken on day 0 of AZD1222 vaccination. Receptors originate from an adult in good health. CDR3s include the opening cysteine and the closing phenylalanine or tryptophan. The D gene is left open where the match is weak. Rows may omit the clone size; those that give it use once, few, many or a size class.

cdr3_aa,cdr3_nt,j_call,cdr3_length,d_call,clone_size,v_call
CASSVEDTHSTGYTF,TGTGCCAGCAGCGTAGAGGACACTCACTCGACTGGCTACACCTTC,TRBJ1-2,15,-,-,TRBV9
CASSISVRGYEQYF,TGTGCCAGTAGTATATCTGTTCGGGGCTACGAGCAGTACTTC,TRBJ2-7,14,-,-,TRBV19
CASSPRDRRYNEQFF,TGTGCCAGCAGCCCCCGGGACAGGCGCTACAATGAGCAGTTCTTC,TRBJ2-1,15,TRBD1,few,TRBV4-2
CASSPGLSTSATNEKLFF,TGTGCCAGTAGCCCGGGACTGTCGACCTCCGCAACTAATGAAAAACTGTTTTTT,TRBJ1-4,18,-,-,TRBV19
CASSLGRSGTGNYGYTF,TGTGCCAGCAGCTTGGGGAGGTCCGGGACAGGCAACTATGGCTACACCTTC,TRBJ1-2,17,TRBD1,-,TRBV5-4
CASSYHSPERQPQHF,TGTGCCAGCAGTTACCATTCCCCGGAGAGACAGCCCCAGCATTTT,TRBJ1-5,15,-,once,TRBV6-2/TRBV6-3
CASSLEGRASYEQYF,TGTGCCAGCAGCTTAGAGGGGAGGGCCTCCTACGAGCAGTACTTC,TRBJ2-7,15,TRBD2,once,TRBV7-2
CASSLGQGNTEAFF,TGTGCCAGCAGCCTGGGACAGGGGAACACTGAAGCTTTCTTT,TRBJ1-1,14,TRBD1,-,TRBV6-2/TRBV6-3
CASRGGNHEQYF,TGTGCCAGCAGAGGCGGGAACCACGAGCAGTACTTC,TRBJ2-7,12,-,-,TRBV27
CASRLTGSSGAFF,TGTGCCAGCAGATTAACGGGGAGCAGCGGAGCTTTCTTT,TRBJ1-1,13,-,-,TRBV28
CASIGPLNSPLHF,TGTGCCAGCATCGGGCCTCTTAATTCACCCCTCCACTTT,TRBJ1-6,13,-,-,TRBV7-9
CASSSRQALNEQYF,TGTGCCAGCAGTTCGCGACAGGCCTTAAACGAGCAGTACTTC,TRBJ2-7,14,-,-,TRBV6-6
CASSQAARAGDNEQFF,TGTGCCAGCAGCCAAGCCGCTAGAGCTGGGGACAATGAGCAGTTCTTC,TRBJ2-1,16,-,-,TRBV4-2
CASSPTGAGNRYTF,TGTGCCAGCAGTCCAACTGGGGCCGGGAATCGCTACACCTTC,TRBJ1-2,14,-,-,TRBV7-3
CASSSITGGAIYGYTF,TGTGCCAGCAGTTCAATCACAGGGGGCGCTATCTATGGCTACACCTTC,TRBJ1-2,16,TRBD1,once,TRBV27
CAWTETNVLTF,TGTGCCTGGACAGAGACCAACGTCCTGACTTTC,TRBJ2-6,11,-,-,TRBV30
CASSESGGSYNEQFF,TGTGCCAGCAGTGAAAGCGGGGGCTCCTACAATGAGCAGTTCTTC,TRBJ2-1,15,TRBD2,-,TRBV6-4
CASSDRQDPNNSPLHF,TGCGCCAGCAGTGATAGACAGGACCCTAATAATTCACCCCTCCACTTT,TRBJ1-6,16,-,-,TRBV23-1
CASSPPGVIPDTQYF,TGTGCCAGCAGCCCTCCGGGCGTTATTCCAGATACGCAGTATTTT,TRBJ2-3,15,-,-,TRBV7-9
CASRPPFGFYNEQFF,TGTGCCAGCAGACCTCCCTTCGGGTTCTACAATGAGCAGTTCTTC,TRBJ2-1,15,-,-,TRBV27
CATSDGGSRRGAFF,TGTGCCACCAGTGATGGGGGCAGCCGGCGGGGAGCTTTCTTT,TRBJ1-1,14,-,-,TRBV24-1
CASSPGTGAEQYF,TGTGCCAGCTCACCCGGGACAGGGGCCGAGCAGTACTTC,TRBJ2-7,13,TRBD1,-,TRBV18
CASSQDRWGGNEQFF,TGTGCCAGCAGCCAAGATAGGTGGGGGGGCAATGAGCAGTTCTTC,TRBJ2-1,15,TRBD2,once,TRBV3-1/TRBV3-2
CASSESRGPYGYTF,TGTGCCAGCAGTGAAAGTCGGGGGCCTTATGGCTACACCTTC,TRBJ1-2,14,-,-,TRBV6-1
CASRPGGQTGEQYF,TGCGCCAGCAGGCCCGGGGGACAGACGGGCGAGCAGTACTTC,TRBJ2-7,14,-,-,TRBV10-2
CASSTDRRYEQYF,TGTGCCAGCAGTACGGACAGGCGATACGAGCAGTACTTC,TRBJ2-7,13,TRBD1,once,TRBV27
CASSLSGFGDEQYF,TGTGCCAGCAGTTTGTCGGGGTTCGGCGACGAGCAGTACTTC,TRBJ2-7,14,-,-,TRBV27
CAWSTLPYEQYF,TGTGCCTGGAGTACGCTTCCCTACGAGCAGTACTTC,TRBJ2-7,12,-,-,TRBV30
CASSPWFGQGTGELFF,TGTGCCAGCAGCCCCTGGTTTGGACAGGGCACCGGGGAGCTGTTTTTT,TRBJ2-2,16,TRBD1,-,TRBV3-1/TRBV3-2
CASSLLNLGRDLNSNQPQHF,TGTGCCAGCAGTTTATTAAATCTTGGACGGGACCTCAATAGCAATCAGCCCCAGCATTTT,TRBJ1-5,20,-,-,TRBV28
CASRSSYNSPLHF,TGTGCCAGCAGGAGCTCCTATAATTCACCCCTCCACTTT,TRBJ1-6,13,-,-,TRBV6-4
CASSSQGAYSGANVLTF,TGTGCCAGCAGCTCCCAGGGGGCCTACTCTGGGGCCAACGTCCTGACTTTC,TRBJ2-6,17,TRBD1,-,TRBV7-8
CASSLVIGPYTGELFF,TGTGCCAGCAGTTTAGTAATTGGGCCTTACACCGGGGAGCTGTTTTTT,TRBJ2-2,16,-,-,TRBV27
CASSLFRISYNSPLHF,TGTGCCAGCAGCTTATTCAGGATCTCCTATAATTCACCCCTCCACTTT,TRBJ1-6,16,-,-,TRBV7-8
CASSLGRYQETQYF,TGTGCCAGCAGCTTGGGAAGGTACCAAGAGACCCAGTACTTC,TRBJ2-5,14,-,-,TRBV7-8
CASSQSQNTEAFF,TGCGCCAGCAGTCAATCTCAGAACACTGAAGCTTTCTTT,TRBJ1-1,13,-,-,TRBV23-1
CASNDPRTGPSYGYTF,TGTGCCAGCAACGACCCTAGGACAGGTCCTTCCTATGGCTACACCTTC,TRBJ1-2,16,TRBD1,-,TRBV7-2
CASSLGLAVVTYEQYF,TGTGCCAGCAGCCTCGGTCTAGCGGTAGTCACCTACGAGCAGTACTTC,TRBJ2-7,16,TRBD2,-,TRBV28
CASEGFPSSYNEQFF,TGTGCCAGCGAGGGGTTCCCAAGCTCCTACAATGAGCAGTTCTTC,TRBJ2-1,15,-,-,TRBV7-9
CASSLETSTRSNQPQHF,TGTGCCAGCAGCTTAGAAACGTCTACTCGGAGCAATCAGCCCCAGCATTTT,TRBJ1-5,17,-,-,TRBV7-8
CASSFRNPTDTQYF,TGCGCCAGCAGCTTCCGGAACCCCACAGATACGCAGTATTTT,TRBJ2-3,14,-,-,TRBV4-1
CASSYQGQGMHGYTF,TGTGCCAGCAGTTACCAAGGACAGGGAATGCATGGCTACACCTTC,TRBJ1-2,15,TRBD1,-,TRBV6-5
CASSFRFGIQYF,TGTGCCAGCAGCTTTCGTTTTGGCATTCAGTACTTC,TRBJ2-4,12,-,-,TRBV5-6
CASTSRGSGDQPQHF,TGTGCCAGCACCAGTAGGGGAAGTGGAGATCAGCCCCAGCATTTT,TRBJ1-5,15,-,-,TRBV6-5
CASSPLRDIHNSPLHF,TGTGCCAGCTCACCACTCCGGGACATACATAATTCACCCCTCCACTTT,TRBJ1-6,16,-,-,TRBV18
CASSPEANYGYTF,TGTGCCAGCTCACCCGAGGCGAACTATGGCTACACCTTC,TRBJ1-2,13,-,-,TRBV18
CASSPPTNEQFF,TGCGCCAGCAGCCCACCTACGAATGAGCAGTTCTTC,TRBJ2-1,12,-,-,TRBV4-1
CASSQLGDKAFF,TGTGCCAGCAGCCAACTCGGGGATAAAGCTTTCTTT,TRBJ1-1,12,-,-,TRBV3-1/TRBV3-2
CATSDSRDRGGEQYF,TGTGCCACCAGTGACAGCCGGGACAGGGGTGGTGAGCAGTACTTC,TRBJ2-7,15,TRBD1,once,TRBV24-1
CASSYPDSSSIEAFF,TGTGCCAGCAGTTACCCCGACAGTAGCTCTATTGAAGCTTTCTTT,TRBJ1-1,15,-,-,TRBV6-5
CASSLLPETNEKLFF,TGCGCCAGCAGCTTGCTTCCGGAGACTAATGAAAAACTGTTTTTT,TRBJ1-4,15,-,-,TRBV5-1
CASSSGELGEQYF,TGTGCCAGCAGTTCGGGGGAATTGGGCGAGCAGTACTTC,TRBJ2-7,13,-,-,TRBV12-3/TRBV12-4
CASSFIDRITYEQYF,TGTGCCAGCAGTTTTATCGACAGGATAACCTACGAGCAGTACTTC,TRBJ2-7,15,-,once,TRBV27